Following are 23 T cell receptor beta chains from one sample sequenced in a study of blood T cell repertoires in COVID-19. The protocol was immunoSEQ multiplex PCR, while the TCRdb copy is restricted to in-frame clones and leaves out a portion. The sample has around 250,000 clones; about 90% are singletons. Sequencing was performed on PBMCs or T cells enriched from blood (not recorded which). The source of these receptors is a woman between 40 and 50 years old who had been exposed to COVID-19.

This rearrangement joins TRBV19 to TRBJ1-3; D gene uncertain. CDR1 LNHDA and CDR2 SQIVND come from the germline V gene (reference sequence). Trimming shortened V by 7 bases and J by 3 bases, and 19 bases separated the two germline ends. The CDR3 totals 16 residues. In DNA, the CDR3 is TGTGCCAGTAAAACCCTCGCCGCCCGAGGTGGAAACACCATATATTTT. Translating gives CASKTLAARGGNTIYF.

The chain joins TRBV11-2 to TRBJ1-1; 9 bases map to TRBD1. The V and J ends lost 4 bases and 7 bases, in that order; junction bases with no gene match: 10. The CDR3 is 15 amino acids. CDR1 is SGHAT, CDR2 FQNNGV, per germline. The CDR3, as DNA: TGTGCCAGCAGCTCCACCCTTCCGGGACAGGGTGAAGCTTTCTTT. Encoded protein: CASSSTLPGQGEAFF. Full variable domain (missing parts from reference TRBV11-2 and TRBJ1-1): EAGVAQSPRYKIIEKRQSVAFWCNPISGHATLYWYQQILGQGPKLLIQFQNNGVVDDSQLPKDRFSAERLKGVDSTLKIQPAKLEDSAVYLCASSSTLPGQGEAFFGQGTRLTVV.

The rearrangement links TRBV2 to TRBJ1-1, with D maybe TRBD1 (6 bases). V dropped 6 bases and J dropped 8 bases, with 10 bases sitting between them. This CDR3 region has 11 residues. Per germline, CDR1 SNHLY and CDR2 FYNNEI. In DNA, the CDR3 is TGTGCCAGCAGACTCGGGACAGAAGCTTTCTTT. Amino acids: CASRLGTEAFF. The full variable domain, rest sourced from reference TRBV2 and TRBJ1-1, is EPEVTQTPSHQVTQMGQEVILRCVPISNHLYFYWYRQILGQKVEFLVSFYNNEISEKSEIFDDQFSVERPDGSNFTLKIRSTKLEDSAMYFCASRLGTEAFFGQGTRLTVV.

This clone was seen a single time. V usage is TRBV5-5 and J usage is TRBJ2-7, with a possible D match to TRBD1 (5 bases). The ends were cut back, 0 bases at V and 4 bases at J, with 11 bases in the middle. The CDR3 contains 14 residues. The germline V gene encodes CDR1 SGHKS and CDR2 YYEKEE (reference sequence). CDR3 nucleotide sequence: TGTGCCAGCAGCTTGGGTACAGGACGTTACGAGCAGTACTTC. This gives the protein CASSLGTGRYEQYF.

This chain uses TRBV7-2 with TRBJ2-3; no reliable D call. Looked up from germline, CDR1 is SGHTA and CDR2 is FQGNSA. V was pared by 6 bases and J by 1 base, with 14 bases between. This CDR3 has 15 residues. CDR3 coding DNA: TGTGCCAGCAGAGGCATGGTGGGCGGCACAGATACGCAGTATTTT. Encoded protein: CASRGMVGGTDTQYF. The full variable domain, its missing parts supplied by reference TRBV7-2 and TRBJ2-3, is GAGVSQSPSNKVTEKGKDVELRCDPISGHTALYWYRQSLGQGLEFLIYFQGNSAPDKSGLPSDRFSAERTGGSVSTLTIQRTQQEDSAVYLCASRGMVGGTDTQYFGPGTRLTVL.

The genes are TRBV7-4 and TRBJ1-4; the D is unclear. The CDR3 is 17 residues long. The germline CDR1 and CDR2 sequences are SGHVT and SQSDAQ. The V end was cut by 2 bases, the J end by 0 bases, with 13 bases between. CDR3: CASSLNNLDATNEKLFF. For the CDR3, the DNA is TGTGCCAGCAGCTTAAATAATTTAGATGCAACTAATGAAAAACTGTTTTTT.

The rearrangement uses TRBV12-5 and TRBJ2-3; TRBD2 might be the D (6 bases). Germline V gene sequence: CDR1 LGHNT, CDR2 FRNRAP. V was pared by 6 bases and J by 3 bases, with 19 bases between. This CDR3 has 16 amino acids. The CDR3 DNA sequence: TGTGCTAGTGGCCCCCCAGGAGGGTTTAAGACAGATACGCAGTATTTT. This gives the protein CASGPPGGFKTDTQYF. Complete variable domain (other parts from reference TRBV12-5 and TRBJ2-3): DARVTQTPRHKVTEMGQEVTMRCQPILGHNTVFWYRQTMMQGLELLAYFRNRAPLDDSGMPKDRFSAEMPDATLATLKIQPSEPRDSAVYFCASGPPGGFKTDTQYFGPGTRLTVL.

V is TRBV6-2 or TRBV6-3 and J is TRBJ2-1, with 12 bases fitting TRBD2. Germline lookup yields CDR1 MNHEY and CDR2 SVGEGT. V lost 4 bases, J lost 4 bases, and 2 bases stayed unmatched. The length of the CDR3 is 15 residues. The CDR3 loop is CASSSGTSGYNEQFF. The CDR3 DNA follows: TGTGCCAGCAGTTCTGGGACTAGCGGGTACAATGAGCAGTTCTTC.

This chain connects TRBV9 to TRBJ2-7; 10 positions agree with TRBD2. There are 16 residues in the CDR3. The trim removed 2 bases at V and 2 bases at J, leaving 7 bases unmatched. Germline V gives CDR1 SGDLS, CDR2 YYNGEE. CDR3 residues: CASSVGLAGVTYEQYF. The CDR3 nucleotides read TGTGCCAGCAGCGTGGGGCTAGCGGGGGTCACCTACGAGCAGTACTTC.

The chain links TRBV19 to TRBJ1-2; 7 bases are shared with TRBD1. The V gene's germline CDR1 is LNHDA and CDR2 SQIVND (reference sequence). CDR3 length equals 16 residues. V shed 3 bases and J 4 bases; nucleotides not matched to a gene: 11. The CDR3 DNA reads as TGTGCCAGTAGTATGCCGGGGACAGCAACGATCTATGGCTACACCTTC. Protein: CASSMPGTATIYGYTF. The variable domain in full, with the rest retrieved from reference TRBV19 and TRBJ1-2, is DGGITQSPKYLFRKEGQNVTLSCEQNLNHDAMYWYRQDPGQGLRLIYYSQIVNDFQKGDIAEGYSVSREKKESFPLTVTSAQKNPTAFYLCASSMPGTATIYGYTFGSGTRLTVV.

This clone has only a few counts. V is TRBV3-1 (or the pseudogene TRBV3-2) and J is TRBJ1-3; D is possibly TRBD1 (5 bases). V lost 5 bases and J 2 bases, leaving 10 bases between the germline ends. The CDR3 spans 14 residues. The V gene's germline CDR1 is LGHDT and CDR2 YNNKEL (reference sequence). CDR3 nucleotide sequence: TGTGCCAGCAGCTACCAGGGCCCTGGAAACACCATATATTTT. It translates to CASSYQGPGNTIYF.

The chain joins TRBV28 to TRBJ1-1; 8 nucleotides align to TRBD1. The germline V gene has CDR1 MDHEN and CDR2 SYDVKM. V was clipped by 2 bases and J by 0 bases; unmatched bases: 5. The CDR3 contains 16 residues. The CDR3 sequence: CASSLTGGPVNTEAFF. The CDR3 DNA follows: TGTGCCAGCAGTTTAACAGGGGGGCCCGTGAACACTGAAGCTTTCTTT. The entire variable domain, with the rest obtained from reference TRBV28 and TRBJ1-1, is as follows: DVKVTQSSRYLVKRTGEKVFLECVQDMDHENMFWYRQDPGLGLRLIYFSYDVKMKEKGDIPEGYSVSREKKERFSLILESASTNQTSMYLCASSLTGGPVNTEAFFGQGTRLTVV.

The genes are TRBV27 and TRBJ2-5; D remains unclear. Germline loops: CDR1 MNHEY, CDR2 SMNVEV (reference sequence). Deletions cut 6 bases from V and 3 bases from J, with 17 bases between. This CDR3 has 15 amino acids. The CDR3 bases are TGTGCCAGCAGGAAGGAGCGAAAGACGGAAGAGACCCAGTACTTC. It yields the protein CASRKERKTEETQYF.

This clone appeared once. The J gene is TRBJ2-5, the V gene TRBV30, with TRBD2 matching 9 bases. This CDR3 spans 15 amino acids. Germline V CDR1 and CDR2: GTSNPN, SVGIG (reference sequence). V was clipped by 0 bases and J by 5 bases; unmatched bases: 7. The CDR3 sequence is CAWSVGPSGVETQYF. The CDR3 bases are TGTGCCTGGAGTGTAGGGCCTAGCGGGGTGGAGACCCAGTACTTC.

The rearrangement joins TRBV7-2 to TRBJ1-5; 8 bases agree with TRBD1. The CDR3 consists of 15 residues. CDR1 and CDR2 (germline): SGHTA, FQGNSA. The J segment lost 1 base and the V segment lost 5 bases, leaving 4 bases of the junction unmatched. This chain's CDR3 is CASSAGQGSNQPQHF. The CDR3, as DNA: TGTGCCAGCAGCGCCGGACAGGGAAGCAATCAGCCCCAGCATTTT. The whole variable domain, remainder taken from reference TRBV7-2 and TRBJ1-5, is GAGVSQSPSNKVTEKGKDVELRCDPISGHTALYWYRQSLGQGLEFLIYFQGNSAPDKSGLPSDRFSAERTGGSVSTLTIQRTQQEDSAVYLCASSAGQGSNQPQHFGDGTRLSIL.

The CDR3 sequence is CASYRVGETQYF. Written as DNA, the CDR3 is TGTGCCAGCTACAGGGTCGGAGAGACCCAGTACTTC. V usage is TRBV12-3 or TRBV12-4 and J usage is TRBJ2-5; tentatively, D is TRBD1 (6 bases). This CDR3 comprises 12 residues. The ends were cut back, 8 bases at V and 4 bases at J, with 11 bases in the middle.

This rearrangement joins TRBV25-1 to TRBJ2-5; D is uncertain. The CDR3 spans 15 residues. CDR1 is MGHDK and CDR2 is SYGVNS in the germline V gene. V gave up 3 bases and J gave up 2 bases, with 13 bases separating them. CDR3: CASSDLRQIQETQYF. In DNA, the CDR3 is TGTGCCAGCAGTGATTTACGACAAATTCAAGAGACCCAGTACTTC.

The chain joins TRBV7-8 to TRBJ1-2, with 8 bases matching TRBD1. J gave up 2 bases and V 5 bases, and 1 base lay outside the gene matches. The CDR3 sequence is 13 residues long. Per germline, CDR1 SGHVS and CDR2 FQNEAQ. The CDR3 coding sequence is TGTGCCAGCAGCCGGACAGGGAACTATGGCTACACCTTC. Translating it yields CASSRTGNYGYTF.

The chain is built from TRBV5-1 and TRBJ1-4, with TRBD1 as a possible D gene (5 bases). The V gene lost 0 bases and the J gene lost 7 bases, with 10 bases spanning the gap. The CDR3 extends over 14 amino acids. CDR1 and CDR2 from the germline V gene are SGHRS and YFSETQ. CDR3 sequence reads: CASSLGQRSEKLFF. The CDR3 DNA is TGCGCCAGCAGCTTGGGACAGAGAAGTGAAAAACTGTTTTTT.

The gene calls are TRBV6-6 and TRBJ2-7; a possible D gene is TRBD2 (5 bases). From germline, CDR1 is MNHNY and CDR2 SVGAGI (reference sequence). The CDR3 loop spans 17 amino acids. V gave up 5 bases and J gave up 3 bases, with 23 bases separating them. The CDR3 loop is CASSRSGEPATNYEQYF. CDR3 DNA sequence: TGTGCCAGCAGTCGAAGTGGGGAGCCTGCCACTAACTACGAGCAGTACTTC.

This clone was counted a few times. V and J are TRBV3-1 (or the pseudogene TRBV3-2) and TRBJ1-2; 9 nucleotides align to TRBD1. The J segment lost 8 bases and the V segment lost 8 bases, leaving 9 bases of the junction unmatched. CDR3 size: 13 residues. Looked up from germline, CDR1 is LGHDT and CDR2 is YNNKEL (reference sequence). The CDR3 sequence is CASEDRGGDGYTF. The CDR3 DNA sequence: TGTGCCAGCGAAGACAGGGGGGGTGACGGCTACACCTTC.

The CDR3 nucleotides read TGTGCCAGCAGCGCCTCGCCGGGACTTCTGGGGGAGACCCAGTACTTC. Residues: CASSASPGLLGETQYF. The chain employs TRBV11-2 and TRBJ2-5, with a tentative D call TRBD2 (6 bases). Germline CDR1 reads SGHAT; CDR2 reads FQNNGV. There are 16 residues in the CDR3. Trimming removed 5 bases from V and 5 bases from J, with 21 bases in between.

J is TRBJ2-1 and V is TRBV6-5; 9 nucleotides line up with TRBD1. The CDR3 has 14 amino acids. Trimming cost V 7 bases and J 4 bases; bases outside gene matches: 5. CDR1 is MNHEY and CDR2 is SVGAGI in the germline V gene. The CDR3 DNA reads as TGTGCCAGCAAATCCGGGACAGGGTACAATGAGCAGTTCTTC. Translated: CASKSGTGYNEQFF.